This T cell receptor (beta chain) was obtained from a study of CD8+ T cells in alopecia areata. RNA extraction and reverse transcription yielded cDNA as sequencing template. The protocol was immunoSEQ multiplex PCR, while the TCRdb copy is restricted to in-frame clones and leaves out a portion. The sample lists around 82,000 clones, roughly 47% occurring once. Trimming stripped 6 bases from V and 4 bases from J, with 9 bases between. CDR1 is DFQATT, CDR2 SNEGSKA, per germline (reference sequence). This CDR3 is 11 amino acids long. This TCR was sampled from a human donor with alopecia areata. Material: NKG2D-high CD8+ T cells sorted from blood. The gene calls are TRBV20-1 and TRBJ1-2; D gene ambiguous. Here the CDR3 reads CSAAMGYGYTF. Here the CDR3 DNA reads TGCAGTGCCGCGATGGGCTATGGCTACACCTTC.